This T cell receptor (beta chain) was sequenced during a study of shared clonotypes between healthy human individuals (dated by TCRdb to about 2020). The study in broad terms: A couple of women and three men aged 18 to 49 years were included in the cohort. For each donor, CD4 naive and CD4 memory were each run on three plates, CD8 naive on two plates, and CD8 memory on one plate. To estimate repertoire size and how much clonotypes are shared between individuals, the study performed deep sequencing of blood TCR repertoires from a few healthy adults. Different laboratories and diverse techniques were used to prepare libraries and sequence TCR repertoires, to increase sequencing depth and limit assay-specific biases. Leukapheresis yielded between about 0.94 and 8.9 billion PBMCs per donor.

Healthy HIV-negative adults with no recently reported acute infections or vaccinations were included as donors. Every donor was a Caucasian adult residing in Nashville, Tennessee, USA. CD4+ T cells were enriched through magnetic negative selection, after which naive cells were positively selected on CD45RA and the remaining negative fraction served as the memory subset. Blood was collected by leukapheresis, and PBMCs were isolated by Ficoll-Histopaque density gradient centrifugation and then cryopreserved in liquid nitrogen vapor phase. Analytical flow cytometry was used to check the purity and quantity of each magnetically sorted T cell population. Genomic DNA was isolated from each sorted fraction and quantified by UV absorbance on a Nanodrop 2000c. Using the deep immunoSEQ assay, TCR CDR3 regions were amplified from genomic DNA by multiplex PCR. For each cell subset, the extracted genomic DNA was distributed evenly across all wells of several immunoSEQ 96-well plates, and each plate served as one replicate. Each replicate PCR for sorted subsets received around 200 ng genomic DNA, equal to tens of thousands of T cell genomes. Purified libraries were measured with a Qubit 3.0 fluorometer, size-checked on a Bioanalyzer 2100, and measured again with the KAPA Library Quantification kit. Every immunoSEQ 96-well plate was sequenced on a separate single-read 150-cycle Illumina NextSeq 550 flow cell. On the authors' methods: Because the immunoSEQ output included only junctional sequences and no quality scores, the filtering could not be the same as the filtering used for full-length reads. To assign V/J genes and CDR3, sequences were annotated using PyIR, a Python wrapper for IgBLAST v1.9, with IMGT germline references. Reads with weak V/J assignments (E-value above 1e-6), missing CDR3, stop codons, out-of-frame junctions, or ambiguous translated residues were removed. V3J clonotypes were defined as sequences sharing an identical inferred V gene, J gene, and CDR3 amino acid sequence. Percentage overlap between repertoires was calculated by dividing the number of shared unique clonotypes by the size of the smaller repertoire. Richness of each repertoire was evaluated using RTK rarefaction, the Chao1 estimator, and Recon v2.1 estimates of unobserved clonotypes. Generation probabilities were computed with OLGA for all TCRbeta clonotypes obtained by the gDNA method from four donors. Held by TCRdb, this immuneACCESS table contains in-frame sequences only and omits some clones. Under half of the omission traces to an unresolved V gene where checked; the cause of the rest is unknown. For V, J and clone size, that table is used; D and trimming come from the DNA. A total of about 1.1 million clones appear in this sample, approximately 80% of them only once. The ten largest clones represent 0.5% to 0.6% of the sample.

CDR1 and CDR2 were assigned from the germline V gene as SGHTA and FQGNSA. V loses 5 bases, J loses 1 base, and the germline ends lie 8 bases apart. From the cysteine up to the phenylalanine, the CDR3 has a length of 13 residues. Only the CDR3 DNA is retained, 39 bases long and in frame from the first base. Overall study results and their limits: Sampling was restricted to blood, and TCR repertoires in tissue are likely to differ from TCR repertoires in blood. Compared with non-shared clonotypes, clonotypes shared by all four sorted-subset donors had higher generation probabilities. Rarefaction of sorted-subset datasets indicated incomplete sequencing despite the large sequencing depth. Pairwise subsampling indicated that sequencing depth was expected to affect the degree of clonotype sharing among donors. Estimated clonotype richness was generally larger for naive than for memory subsets. The genetic and exposure-history diversity represented was limited by the small number of donors. About 5% of naive CD4, roughly 3.5% of naive CD8, 2.3% of memory CD4, and 0.35% to 0.4% of memory CD8 clonotypes were shared across several donors.

As concerns this clone: Its recognized antigen is unknown. Nothing much larger sits one base from this clone, and base qualities are not available. Distinct nucleotide sequences in the sample also encode this CDR3.

The TCR comes from a man aged 18 to 30 in good health. Some clones in this sample may be carry-over from other donors' samples. The sequence joins TRBV7-2 to TRBJ2-5; the D region possibly corresponds to TRBD1 (5 bases align). The sequenced material came from memory CD4+ T cells from PBMCs. In light of the paper, this sample's cell subset or site label describes: CD45RA-negative fraction. The CDR3 protein: CASSLTAQETQYF. The DNA sequence follows: TGTGCCAGCAGCCTGACAGCCCAAGAGACCCAGTACTTC. With the portions outside the CDR3 filled from the reference TRBV7-2 and TRBJ2-5 genes, the complete variable region becomes GAGVSQSPSNKVTEKGKDVELRCDPISGHTALYWYRQSLGQGLEFLIYFQGNSAPDKSGLPSDRFSAERTGGSVSTLTIQRTQQEDSAVYLCASSLTAQETQYFGPGTRLLVL.